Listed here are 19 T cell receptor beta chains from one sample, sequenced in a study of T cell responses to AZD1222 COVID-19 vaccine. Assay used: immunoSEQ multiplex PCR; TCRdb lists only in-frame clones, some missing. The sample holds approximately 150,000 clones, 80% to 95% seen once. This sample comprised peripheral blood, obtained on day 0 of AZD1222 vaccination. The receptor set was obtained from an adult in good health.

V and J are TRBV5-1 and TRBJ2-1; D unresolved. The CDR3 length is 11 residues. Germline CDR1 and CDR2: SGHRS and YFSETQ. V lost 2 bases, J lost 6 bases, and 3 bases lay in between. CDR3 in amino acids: CASSFGNEQFF. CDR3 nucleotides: TGCGCCAGCAGCTTCGGCAATGAGCAGTTCTTC.

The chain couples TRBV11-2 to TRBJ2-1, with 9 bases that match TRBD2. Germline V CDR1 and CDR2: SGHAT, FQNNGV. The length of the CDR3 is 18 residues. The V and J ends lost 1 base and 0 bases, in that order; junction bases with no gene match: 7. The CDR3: CASSLGGLALSSYNEQFF. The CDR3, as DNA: TGTGCCAGCAGCTTAGGGGGACTAGCCTTGAGCTCCTACAATGAGCAGTTCTTC. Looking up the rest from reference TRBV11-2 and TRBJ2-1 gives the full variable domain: EAGVAQSPRYKIIEKRQSVAFWCNPISGHATLYWYQQILGQGPKLLIQFQNNGVVDDSQLPKDRFSAERLKGVDSTLKIQPAKLEDSAVYLCASSLGGLALSSYNEQFFGPGTRLTVL.

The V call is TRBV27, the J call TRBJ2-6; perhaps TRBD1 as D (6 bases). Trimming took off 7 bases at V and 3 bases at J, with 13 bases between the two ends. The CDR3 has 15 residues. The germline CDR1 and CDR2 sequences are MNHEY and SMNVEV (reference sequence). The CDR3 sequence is CASTQGTSGANVLTF. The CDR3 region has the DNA TGTGCCAGCACCCAGGGGACGAGTGGGGCCAACGTCCTGACTTTC.

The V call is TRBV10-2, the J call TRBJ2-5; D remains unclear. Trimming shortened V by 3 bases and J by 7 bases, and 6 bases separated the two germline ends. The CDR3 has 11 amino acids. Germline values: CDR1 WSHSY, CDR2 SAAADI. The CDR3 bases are TGCGCCAGCAGTGATATCGTGACCCAGTACTTC. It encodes CASSDIVTQYF.

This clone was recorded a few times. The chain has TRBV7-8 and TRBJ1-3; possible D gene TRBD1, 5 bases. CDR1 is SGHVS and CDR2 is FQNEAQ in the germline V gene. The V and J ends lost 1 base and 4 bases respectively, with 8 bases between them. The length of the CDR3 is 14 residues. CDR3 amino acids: CASSLVGGGNTIYF. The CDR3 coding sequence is TGTGCCAGCAGCTTAGTCGGGGGAGGAAACACCATATATTTT.

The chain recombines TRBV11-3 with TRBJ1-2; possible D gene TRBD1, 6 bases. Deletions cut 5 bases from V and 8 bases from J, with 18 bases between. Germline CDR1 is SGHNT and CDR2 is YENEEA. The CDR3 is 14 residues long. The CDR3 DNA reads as TGTGCCAGCAGCACAGGGACGGGGAGAGGGGGCTACACCTTC. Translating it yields CASSTGTGRGGYTF. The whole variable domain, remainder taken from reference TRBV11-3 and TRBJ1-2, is EAGVVQSPRYKIIEKKQPVAFWCNPISGHNTLYWYLQNLGQGPELLIRYENEEAVDDSQLPKDRFSAERLKGVDSTLKIQPAELGDSAVYLCASSTGTGRGGYTFGSGTRLTVV.

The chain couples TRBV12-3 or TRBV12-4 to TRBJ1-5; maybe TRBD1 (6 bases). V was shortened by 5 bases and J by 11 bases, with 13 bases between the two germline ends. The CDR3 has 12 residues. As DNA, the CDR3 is TGTGCCAGCAGTGCCCAGGGGACGGCCCAGCATTTT. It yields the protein CASSAQGTAQHF.

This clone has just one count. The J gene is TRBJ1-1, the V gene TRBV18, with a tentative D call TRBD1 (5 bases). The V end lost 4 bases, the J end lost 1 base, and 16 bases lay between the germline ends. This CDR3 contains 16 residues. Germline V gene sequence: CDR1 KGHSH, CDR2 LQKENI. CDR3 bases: TGTGCCAGCTCACTGCCCGGGGGAAAGGCGAACACTGAAGCTTTCTTT. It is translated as CASSLPGGKANTEAFF.

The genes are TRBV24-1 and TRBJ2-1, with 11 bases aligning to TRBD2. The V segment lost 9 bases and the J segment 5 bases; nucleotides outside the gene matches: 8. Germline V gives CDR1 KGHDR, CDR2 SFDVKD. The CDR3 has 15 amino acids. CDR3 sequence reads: CATRGGTSGDNEQFF. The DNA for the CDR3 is TGTGCCACCCGGGGGGGGACTAGCGGTGACAATGAGCAGTTCTTC.

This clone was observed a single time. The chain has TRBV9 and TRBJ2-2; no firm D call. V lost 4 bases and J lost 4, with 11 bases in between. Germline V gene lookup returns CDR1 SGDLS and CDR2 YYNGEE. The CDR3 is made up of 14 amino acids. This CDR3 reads CASSKVFSTGELFF. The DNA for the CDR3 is TGTGCCAGCAGCAAAGTATTTTCCACCGGGGAGCTGTTTTTT.

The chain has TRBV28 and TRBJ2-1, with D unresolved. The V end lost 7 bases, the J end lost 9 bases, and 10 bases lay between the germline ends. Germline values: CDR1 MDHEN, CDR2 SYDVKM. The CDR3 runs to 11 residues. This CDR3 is CASTLSGEQFF. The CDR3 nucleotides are TGTGCCAGCACCCTTTCCGGTGAGCAGTTCTTC.

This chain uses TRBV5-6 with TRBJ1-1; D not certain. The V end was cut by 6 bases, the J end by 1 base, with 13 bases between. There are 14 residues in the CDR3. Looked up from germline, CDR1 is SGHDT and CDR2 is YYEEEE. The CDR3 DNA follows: TGTGCCAGCACCATCCTGAGGACGAACACTGAAGCTTTCTTT. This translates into CASTILRTNTEAFF.

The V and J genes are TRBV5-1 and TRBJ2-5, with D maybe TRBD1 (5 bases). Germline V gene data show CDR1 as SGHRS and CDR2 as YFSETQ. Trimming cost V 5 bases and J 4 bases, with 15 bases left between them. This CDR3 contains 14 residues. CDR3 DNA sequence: TGCGCCAGCAGATACGAGGCCCAGGGAGAGACCCAGTACTTC. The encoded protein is CASRYEAQGETQYF.

The CDR3 loop is CASSQGSVGWPRGTQYF. The CDR3 DNA reads TGTGCCAGCAGCCAAGGTTCGGTCGGTTGGCCGAGGGGGACCCAGTACTTC. This chain joins TRBV3-1 (or the pseudogene TRBV3-2) and TRBJ2-5; either TRBD1 or TRBD2 may supply D (5 bases each). The CDR3 runs 17 residues. Germline CDR1 is LGHDT and CDR2 is YNNKEL (reference sequence). Trimming left V 1 base short and J 7 bases short, with 22 bases between.

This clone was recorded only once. The CDR3 bases are TGTGCCAGCAGATTGAATCCTTCTGGAAACACCATATATTTT. It translates to CASRLNPSGNTIYF. This chain links TRBV6-5 with TRBJ1-3; no clear D. The CDR3 has 14 residues. In germline, CDR1 is MNHEY, CDR2 SVGAGI. V lost 6 bases and J lost 1, with 10 bases in between.

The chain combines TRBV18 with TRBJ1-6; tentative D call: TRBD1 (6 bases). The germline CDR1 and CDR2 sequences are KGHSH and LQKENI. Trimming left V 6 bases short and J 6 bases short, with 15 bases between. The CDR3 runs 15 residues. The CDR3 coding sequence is TGTGCCAGCTCCCCTGCAAAAGGGGGTAATTCACCCCTCCACTTT. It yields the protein CASSPAKGGNSPLHF. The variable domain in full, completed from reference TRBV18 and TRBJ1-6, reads NAGVMQNPRHLVRRRGQEARLRCSPMKGHSHVYWYRQLPEEGLKFMVYLQKENIIDESGMPKERFSAEFPKEGPSILRIQQVVRGDSAAYFCASSPAKGGNSPLHFGNGTRLTVT.

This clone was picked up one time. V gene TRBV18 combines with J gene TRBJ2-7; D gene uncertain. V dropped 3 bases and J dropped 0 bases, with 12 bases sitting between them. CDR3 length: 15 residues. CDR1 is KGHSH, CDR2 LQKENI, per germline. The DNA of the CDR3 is TGTGCCAGCTCACCCATCTCCACCCTCTCCTACGAGCAGTACTTC. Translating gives CASSPISTLSYEQYF.

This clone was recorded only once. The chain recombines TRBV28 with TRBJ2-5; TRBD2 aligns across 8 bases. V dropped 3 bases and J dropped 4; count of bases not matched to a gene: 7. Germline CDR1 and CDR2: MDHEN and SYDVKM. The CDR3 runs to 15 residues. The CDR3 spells CASSLGTSGGETQYF. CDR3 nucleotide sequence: TGTGCCAGCAGTTTGGGGACTAGTGGGGGAGAGACCCAGTACTTC.

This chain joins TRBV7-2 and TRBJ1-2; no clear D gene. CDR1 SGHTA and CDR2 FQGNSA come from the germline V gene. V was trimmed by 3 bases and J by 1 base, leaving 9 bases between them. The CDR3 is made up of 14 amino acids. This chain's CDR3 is CASSFLQFNYGYTF. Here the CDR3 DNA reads TGTGCCAGCAGCTTTCTGCAGTTTAACTATGGCTACACCTTC.